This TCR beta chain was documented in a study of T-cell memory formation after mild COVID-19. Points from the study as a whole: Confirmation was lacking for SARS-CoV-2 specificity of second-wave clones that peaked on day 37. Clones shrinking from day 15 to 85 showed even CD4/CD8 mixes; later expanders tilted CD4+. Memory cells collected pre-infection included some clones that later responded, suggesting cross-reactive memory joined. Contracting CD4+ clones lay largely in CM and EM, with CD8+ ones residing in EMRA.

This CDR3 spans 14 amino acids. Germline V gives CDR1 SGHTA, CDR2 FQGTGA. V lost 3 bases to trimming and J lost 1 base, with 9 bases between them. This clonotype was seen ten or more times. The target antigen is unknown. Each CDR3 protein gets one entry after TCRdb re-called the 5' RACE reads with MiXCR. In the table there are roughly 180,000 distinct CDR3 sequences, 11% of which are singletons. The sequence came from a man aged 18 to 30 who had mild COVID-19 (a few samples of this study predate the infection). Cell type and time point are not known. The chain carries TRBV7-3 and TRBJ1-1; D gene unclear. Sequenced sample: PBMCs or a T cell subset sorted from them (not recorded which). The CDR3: CASSLNVGNTEAFF. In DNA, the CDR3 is TGTGCCAGCAGCTTGAATGTGGGGAACACTGAAGCTTTCTTT.